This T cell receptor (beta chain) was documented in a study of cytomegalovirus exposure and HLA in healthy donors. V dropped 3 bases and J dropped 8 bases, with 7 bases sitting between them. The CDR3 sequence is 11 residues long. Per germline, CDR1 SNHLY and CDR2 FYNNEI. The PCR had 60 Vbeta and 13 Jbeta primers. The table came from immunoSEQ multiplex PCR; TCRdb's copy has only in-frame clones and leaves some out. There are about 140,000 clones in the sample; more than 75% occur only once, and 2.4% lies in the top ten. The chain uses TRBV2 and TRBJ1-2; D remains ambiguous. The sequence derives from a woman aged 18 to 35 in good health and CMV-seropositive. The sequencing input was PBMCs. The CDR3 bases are TGTGCCAGCAGTGAGGCCTGGGGCTACACCTTC. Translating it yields CASSEAWGYTF.